Following are 15 T cell receptor beta chains from one sample sequenced in a study of blood T cell repertoires in COVID-19. TCRdb's table, derived via immunoSEQ multiplex PCR, lists solely in-frame clones and lacks some. The sample holds under 150,000 clones, around four fifths seen once. Sequences were obtained from PBMCs or T cells enriched from blood (not recorded which). The receptors here all came from a man aged 25-45 years who had recovered from COVID-19.

This clone was recorded a few times. This chain joins TRBV13 and TRBJ1-5, with D unclear. CDR1 and CDR2 from the germline V gene are PRHDT and FYEKMQ (reference sequence). The CDR3 loop spans 12 amino acids. V lost 0 bases, J lost 5 bases, and 2 bases lay in between. CDR3 amino acids: CASSLGDQPQHF. CDR3 DNA sequence: TGTGCCAGCAGCTTAGGCGATCAGCCCCAGCATTTT.

This clone was seen a few times. The chain is built from TRBV11-2 and TRBJ1-1, with 10 bases lining up with TRBD1. V was clipped by 6 bases and J by 5 bases; unmatched bases: 3. The CDR3 totals 13 residues. CDR1 SGHAT and CDR2 FQNNGV come from the germline V gene. Written as DNA, the CDR3 is TGTGCCAGCAGGACAGGGGGCTGGACTGAAGCTTTCTTT. Translation gives CASRTGGWTEAFF.

The rearrangement uses TRBV6-5 and TRBJ2-3; 12 nucleotides line up with TRBD1. The germline V gene has CDR1 MNHEY and CDR2 SVGAGI. Trimming cost V 6 bases and J 4 bases; bases outside gene matches: 5. There are 15 residues in the CDR3. For the CDR3, the DNA is TGTGCCAGCAGAGGGGACAGGGGGCGCGCAGATACGCAGTATTTT. It codes for CASRGDRGRADTQYF.

The rearrangement joins TRBV23-1 to TRBJ2-7, with a weak D call TRBD1 (5 bases). TRBV23-1 is known as an ORF, though its function is uncertain. V lost 8 bases and J lost 1, with 15 bases in between. This CDR3 contains 14 residues. The chain's CDR3 is CASETVNISYEQYV. CDR3 nucleotides: TGCGCCAGCGAGACAGTCAATATTTCCTACGAGCAGTACGTC.

This chain uses TRBV11-2 with TRBJ1-2, with TRBD1 matching 9 bases. Germline loops: CDR1 SGHAT, CDR2 FQNNGV. There are 15 residues in the CDR3. After removal of 4 bases from V and 6 bases from J, the junction contained 9 bases not matched to a gene. CDR3: CASSWTGALFNGYTF. The DNA of the CDR3 is TGTGCCAGCAGCTGGACAGGGGCGCTTTTTAATGGCTACACCTTC.

J is TRBJ2-2 and V is TRBV11-2; D ambiguous. CDR3 size: 14 residues. The ends were cut back, 5 bases at V and 6 bases at J, with 13 bases in the middle. Germline V gene lookup returns CDR1 SGHAT and CDR2 FQNNGV. For the CDR3, the DNA is TGTGCCAGCAGCCAAACTAAACCGTCCGGGGAGCTGTTTTTT. This translates into CASSQTKPSGELFF.

This chain links TRBV3-1 (or the pseudogene TRBV3-2) with TRBJ1-6, with D possibly being TRBD1 (5 bases). Looked up from germline, CDR1 is LGHDT and CDR2 is YNNKEL (reference sequence). V lost 8 bases to trimming and J lost 0 bases, with 8 bases between them. The CDR3 extends over 14 amino acids. CDR3 sequence reads: CASHDSSYNSPLHF. In DNA form, the CDR3 reads TGTGCCAGCCACGACAGCTCCTATAATTCACCCCTCCACTTT.

This chain connects TRBV27 to TRBJ2-7; TRBD1 is a possible D gene (6 bases). Per germline, CDR1 MNHEY and CDR2 SMNVEV (reference sequence). The CDR3 extends over 14 amino acids. Trimming cost V 3 bases and J 6 bases, with 15 bases left between them. CDR3 amino acids: CASSFPDRLTEQYF. Written as DNA, the CDR3 is TGTGCCAGCAGTTTCCCTGACAGGTTAACCGAGCAGTACTTC.

CDR3 bases: TGTGCCAGCAGCTTAGTCGGAGCCCAAGAGACCCAGTACTTC. Amino acids: CASSLVGAQETQYF. The chain links TRBV5-6 to TRBJ2-5; D call uncertain. This CDR3 has 14 amino acids. The V end lost 2 bases, the J end lost 1 base, and 9 bases lay between the germline ends. Germline CDR1 is SGHDT and CDR2 is YYEEEE.

The chain has TRBV4-1 and TRBJ2-4; the D gene is possibly TRBD1 (6 bases). CDR1 and CDR2 from the germline V gene are MGHRA and YSYEKL. This CDR3 has 15 residues. Trimming cost V 4 bases and J 0 bases, with 10 bases left between them. CDR3 region: CASSRTVLAKNIQYF. For the CDR3, the DNA is TGCGCCAGCAGCCGGACAGTGTTAGCCAAAAACATTCAGTACTTC.

The chain joins TRBV6-6 to TRBJ2-2; 7 nucleotides align to TRBD2. Germline V gene data show CDR1 as MNHNY and CDR2 as SVGAGI (reference sequence). The J segment lost 4 bases and the V segment lost 5 bases, leaving 13 bases of the junction unmatched. The CDR3 is 17 residues long. As DNA, the CDR3 is TGTGCCAGCAGTCCCCCCACTAGCGTCCGTGGCACCGGGGAGCTGTTTTTT. Translating it yields CASSPPTSVRGTGELFF.

V and J are TRBV7-9 and TRBJ2-1; TRBD2 matches at 16 bases. V was clipped by 5 bases and J by 10 bases; unmatched bases: 14. This CDR3 is 18 amino acids long. Per germline, CDR1 SEHNR and CDR2 FQNEAQ (reference sequence). This chain's CDR3 is CASSKLGGSGLAGGEQFF. CDR3 coding DNA: TGTGCCAGCAGCAAGCTAGGGGGGTCGGGACTAGCGGGAGGGGAGCAGTTCTTC.

The chain couples TRBV3-1 (or the pseudogene TRBV3-2) to TRBJ1-4; D may be TRBD1 (5 bases). The CDR3 is made up of 16 amino acids. The V gene's germline CDR1 is LGHDT and CDR2 YNNKEL (reference sequence). Trimming took 2 bases from V and 7 from J, leaving 17 bases between them. In nucleotides, the CDR3 is TGTGCCAGCAGCCAAACATCCCAGGGTTTCAGTGAAAAACTGTTTTTT. Protein sequence: CASSQTSQGFSEKLFF.

The chain links TRBV4-1 to TRBJ1-6; a possible D gene is TRBD1 (6 bases). The CDR3 sequence is 17 residues long. V dropped 0 bases and J dropped 7 bases, with 16 bases sitting between them. Germline lookup yields CDR1 MGHRA and CDR2 YSYEKL. The CDR3 DNA is TGCGCCAGCAGCCAAGATGCGGCAGGGGCTAGAAATTCACCCCTCCACTTT. Translating it yields CASSQDAAGARNSPLHF.

The V and J genes are TRBV10-2 and TRBJ1-1, with unresolved D. This CDR3 contains 11 residues. Trimming removed 3 bases at V and 4 bases at J, with 3 bases between. The germline V gene encodes CDR1 WSHSY and CDR2 SAAADI. The chain's CDR3 is CASSELTEAFF. The CDR3 bases are TGCGCCAGCAGTGAACTCACTGAAGCTTTCTTT.